These 28 T cell receptor beta chains share one sample of origin, sequenced in a study of control samples from healthy donors and cancer patients. Assay used: immunoSEQ multiplex PCR; TCRdb lists only in-frame clones, some missing. The profile shows about 130,000 clones, approximately 90% of them singletons. The sample consisted of blood. The receptors here all came from a man aged 18 to 30 in good health.

V usage is TRBV5-4 and J usage is TRBJ1-2, with D tentatively TRBD1 (5 bases). The CDR3 loop spans 15 amino acids. The V end lost 0 bases, the J end lost 2 bases, and 11 bases lay between the germline ends. Germline V gene data show CDR1 as SGHNT and CDR2 as YYREEE (reference sequence). This CDR3 reads CASSLARAANYGYTF. CDR3 nucleotides: TGTGCCAGCAGCTTGGCCAGGGCAGCCAACTATGGCTACACCTTC.

The chain has TRBV2 and TRBJ2-3; a weak D match, TRBD1 (6 bases). Per the germline V gene, CDR1 is SNHLY and CDR2 is FYNNEI. The CDR3 runs 15 residues. Trimming cost V 6 bases and J 2 bases, with 15 bases left between them. The CDR3 reads CASRHRDIDTDTQYF. In DNA form, the CDR3 reads TGTGCCAGCAGGCACCGGGACATAGACACAGATACGCAGTATTTT. The full variable domain, with the rest looked up from reference TRBV2 and TRBJ2-3, is EPEVTQTPSHQVTQMGQEVILRCVPISNHLYFYWYRQILGQKVEFLVSFYNNEISEKSEIFDDQFSVERPDGSNFTLKIRSTKLEDSAMYFCASRHRDIDTDTQYFGPGTRLTVL.

Here the CDR3 reads CASRPPRDGAQETQYF. DNA of the CDR3: TGTGCCAGCAGGCCTCCCCGGGACGGGGCACAAGAGACCCAGTACTTC. The chain uses TRBV6-2 or TRBV6-3 and TRBJ2-5; D is possibly TRBD1 or TRBD2 (5 bases each). Germline CDR1 and CDR2: MNHEY and SVGEGT. V gave up 6 bases and J gave up 2 bases, with 19 bases separating them. The CDR3 is 16 residues long.

J is TRBJ2-5 and V is TRBV7-8; TRBD2 might be the D (6 bases). Trimming stripped 9 bases from V and 1 base from J, with 21 bases between. The CDR3 has 16 amino acids. Per the germline V gene, CDR1 is SGHVS and CDR2 is FQNEAQ. In nucleotides, the CDR3 is TGTGCCAGTCCCCCGGGGGTTAGCGGAGTCCAAGAGACCCAGTACTTC. This gives the protein CASPPGVSGVQETQYF.

The chain employs TRBV24-1 and TRBJ2-1, with 7 nucleotides matching TRBD2. Germline V gives CDR1 KGHDR, CDR2 SFDVKD. The CDR3 consists of 16 residues. The V gene end was trimmed by 0 bases and the J gene end by 5 bases; junction bases not matched to a gene: 6. The CDR3 spells CATSDLASGVNNEQFF. CDR3 nucleotide sequence: TGTGCCACCAGTGATTTGGCTAGCGGAGTAAACAATGAGCAGTTCTTC.

The chain employs TRBV18 and TRBJ1-1; no reliable D call. Per the germline V gene, CDR1 is KGHSH and CDR2 is LQKENI. CDR3 length: 12 residues. Trimming took 5 bases from V and 3 from J, leaving 7 bases between them. CDR3 amino acids: CASSGVDTEAFF. The DNA of the CDR3 is TGTGCCAGCTCAGGGGTGGACACTGAAGCTTTCTTT.

This clone was counted once. The chain couples TRBV6-5 to TRBJ2-3; D may be TRBD2 (5 bases). V was pared by 0 bases and J by 2 bases, with 9 bases between. Germline V gives CDR1 MNHEY, CDR2 SVGAGI. This CDR3 is 15 amino acids long. The chain's CDR3 is CASSYSAGLTDTQYF. In DNA form, the CDR3 reads TGTGCCAGCAGTTACTCCGCGGGCCTCACAGATACGCAGTATTTT.

The chain is built from TRBV5-1 and TRBJ2-1; TRBD2 aligns across 9 bases. The CDR3 is made up of 15 amino acids. J gave up 8 bases and V 1 base, and 7 bases lay outside the gene matches. Germline V lookup: CDR1 SGHRS, CDR2 YFSETQ. DNA of the CDR3: TGCGCCAGCAGCTTGAATCCTAGCGGGAACGATGAGCAGTTCTTC. Translation: CASSLNPSGNDEQFF.

The genes are TRBV5-4 and TRBJ2-3; 13 bases agree with TRBD2. The CDR3 sequence is 16 residues long. Germline loops: CDR1 SGHNT, CDR2 YYREEE (reference sequence). V lost 6 bases, J lost 6 bases, and 10 bases stayed unmatched. CDR3 nucleotide sequence: TGTGCCAGCAAACTAGCGGGAGGGCCGAGTATTGATACGCAGTATTTT. This gives the protein CASKLAGGPSIDTQYF.

The chain recombines TRBV7-3 with TRBJ2-7, with a possible D match to TRBD2 (5 bases). V dropped 4 bases and J dropped 4 bases, with 8 bases sitting between them. From germline, CDR1 is SGHTA and CDR2 FQGTGA. This CDR3 region has 12 residues. The CDR3 loop is CASSSPGYEQYV. DNA of the CDR3: TGTGCCAGCAGCTCGCCGGGGTACGAGCAGTACGTC.

The genes are TRBV12-3 or TRBV12-4 and TRBJ1-2; no clear D. V was cut by 10 bases and J by 6 bases, with 12 bases left in between. CDR3 length: 11 residues. The CDR3 DNA reads TGTGCCATCTCGGTGGGGAATGGCTACACCTTC. It specifies CAISVGNGYTF.

This chain links TRBV19 with TRBJ2-3; 9 bases fit TRBD1. The length of the CDR3 is 16 residues. V dropped 5 bases and J dropped 9; count of bases not matched to a gene: 15. The V gene's germline CDR1 is LNHDA and CDR2 SQIVND (reference sequence). The CDR3 DNA reads as TGTGCCAGTAGTCCCCAGGGCGGGACAGGGTTCGGCACGCAGTATTTT. Its translation: CASSPQGGTGFGTQYF. Together with reference TRBV19 and TRBJ2-3, the CDR3 gives the full variable domain: DGGITQSPKYLFRKEGQNVTLSCEQNLNHDAMYWYRQDPGQGLRLIYYSQIVNDFQKGDIAEGYSVSREKKESFPLTVTSAQKNPTAFYLCASSPQGGTGFGTQYFGPGTRLTVL.

This chain links TRBV6-2 or TRBV6-3 with TRBJ2-1, with D possibly being TRBD2 (7 bases). Germline V gene data show CDR1 as MNHEY and CDR2 as SVGEGT. V shed 3 bases and J shed 4 bases, with 16 bases lying between them. CDR3 length equals 16 residues. The CDR3, as DNA: TGTGCCAGCAGTTATGGAGGAGGGGGGGCATACAATGAGCAGTTCTTC. It codes for CASSYGGGGAYNEQFF.

This chain connects TRBV7-4 to TRBJ2-7; 8 bases fit TRBD1. V was clipped by 4 bases and J by 2 bases; unmatched bases: 7. The CDR3 consists of 15 residues. CDR1 and CDR2 (germline): SGHVT, SQSDAQ. DNA of the CDR3: TGTGCCAGCAGCTCGGGGACAGGAACCGCCTACGAGCAGTACTTC. Translation: CASSSGTGTAYEQYF.

The chain carries TRBV7-6 and TRBJ2-1, with D perhaps matching TRBD2 (6 bases). CDR3 length: 16 residues. Trimming stripped 5 bases from V and 5 bases from J, with 19 bases between. The V gene's germline CDR1 is SGHVS and CDR2 FNYEAQ. Here the CDR3 reads CASSVTSGLRNNEQFF. CDR3 nucleotide sequence: TGTGCCAGCAGCGTTACATCGGGACTCCGGAACAATGAGCAGTTCTTC.

The CDR3 sequence is CASRQGQGGETQYF. CDR3 in DNA: TGTGCCAGCAGACAGGGACAGGGGGGCGAGACCCAGTACTTC. J is TRBJ2-5 and V is TRBV2, with 11 bases aligning to TRBD1. CDR1 is SNHLY, CDR2 FYNNEI, per germline. The ends lost 6 bases at V and 5 bases at J; junction bases unmatched: 5. This CDR3 region has 14 residues.

The chain joins TRBV27 to TRBJ1-2, with a weak D call TRBD1 (5 bases). Between the trimmed V and J ends, which lost 7 bases and 3 bases, there was a span of 18 bases. Germline CDR1 MNHEY, CDR2 SMNVEV (reference sequence). This CDR3 has 15 amino acids. CDR3 region: CASKSDSSRHYGYTF. The CDR3 DNA reads TGTGCCAGCAAATCCGACAGTTCACGCCACTATGGCTACACCTTC.

The chain is built from TRBV6-4 and TRBJ2-3; TRBD2 matches 12 bases. CDR3 length: 15 amino acids. V dropped 8 bases and J dropped 5; count of bases not matched to a gene: 8. Germline values: CDR1 MRHNA, CDR2 SNTAGT. The DNA for the CDR3 is TGTGCCAGCGCAAGACTAGCGGGGGTGATAGATACGCAGTATTTT. It translates to CASARLAGVIDTQYF.

This rearrangement joins TRBV7-8 to TRBJ2-1, with D perhaps assigned TRBD1 or TRBD2 (6 bases each). V shed 7 bases and J shed 8 bases, with 18 bases lying between them. Germline-derived CDR1 and CDR2 are SGHVS and FQNEAQ. CDR3 size: 14 residues. The CDR3 DNA reads as TGTGCCAGCACCACGGGGGCGGGTAAGGATGAGCAGTTCTTC. Translation gives CASTTGAGKDEQFF.

The rearrangement uses TRBV6-5 and TRBJ2-7, with TRBD1 as a possible D gene (7 bases). Germline loops: CDR1 MNHEY, CDR2 SVGAGI. This CDR3 comprises 13 residues. V lost 2 bases and J 6 bases, leaving 11 bases between the germline ends. CDR3 coding DNA: TGTGCCAGCAGTTACAGGAGGGGGCGCGAGCAGTACTTC. Its translation is CASSYRRGREQYF.

This clone was seen just once. The chain links TRBV7-8 to TRBJ2-7; 8 positions agree with TRBD1. The CDR3 is 12 residues long. CDR1 and CDR2 (germline): SGHVS, FQNEAQ. In DNA, the CDR3 is TGTGCCAGCAGCAAAGGACAGGGTGTCGTATTAGTC. Translation: CASSKGQGVVLV.

The chain recombines TRBV29-1 with TRBJ2-1; 11 positions match TRBD2. CDR1 is SQVTM and CDR2 is ANQGSEA in the germline V gene. V gave up 6 bases and J gave up 4 bases; unmatched junction bases: 5. This CDR3 is 14 amino acids long. CDR3 sequence: CSVYGTSGYNEQFF. CDR3 bases: TGCAGCGTCTACGGGACTAGCGGATACAATGAGCAGTTCTTC.

V gene TRBV3-1 (or the pseudogene TRBV3-2) combines with J gene TRBJ1-1, with TRBD1 matching 7 bases. Germline CDR1 and CDR2: LGHDT and YNNKEL (reference sequence). This CDR3 has 15 amino acids. With 2 bases clipped from V and 10 bases from J, the junction kept 13 bases outside the gene matches. This chain's CDR3 is CASSQTTGQTRVAFF. CDR3 nucleotides: TGTGCCAGCAGCCAAACAACGGGACAGACCCGGGTAGCTTTCTTT.

The V and J genes are TRBV4-1 and TRBJ2-7; 9 nucleotides line up with TRBD2. Germline CDR1 is MGHRA and CDR2 is YSYEKL. Trimming removed 1 base from V and 2 bases from J; junction bases left unmatched: 9. CDR3 size: 17 residues. The CDR3 protein is CASSQGSRGLATYEQYF. DNA of the CDR3: TGCGCCAGCAGCCAAGGCTCCCGGGGACTAGCCACCTACGAGCAGTACTTC.

This clone was detected only a few times. This chain joins TRBV24-1 and TRBJ1-4; 7 bases are shared with TRBD1. This CDR3 is 13 amino acids long. V lost 4 bases and J lost 7; bases outside the gene matches: 2. From germline, CDR1 is KGHDR and CDR2 SFDVKD. The CDR3 protein is CATSDHRGEKLFF. CDR3 nucleotide sequence: TGTGCCACCAGTGACCACAGGGGTGAAAAACTGTTTTTT.

The chain employs TRBV19 and TRBJ2-3; D gene uncertain. The CDR3 totals 14 residues. Trimming removed 7 bases from V and 0 bases from J, with 11 bases in between. In germline, CDR1 is LNHDA, CDR2 SQIVND (reference sequence). The CDR3: CASMAARSTDTQYF. The CDR3 DNA follows: TGTGCCAGTATGGCGGCCCGAAGCACAGATACGCAGTATTTT.

The V gene is TRBV30, the J gene TRBJ1-2; 7 bases are a match to TRBD1. The CDR3 consists of 14 residues. After removal of 2 bases from V and 8 bases from J, the junction contained 11 bases not matched to a gene. Per germline, CDR1 GTSNPN and CDR2 SVGIG (reference sequence). The CDR3 loop is CAWSPTLTGKGYTF. CDR3 DNA: TGTGCCTGGAGTCCCACCCTGACAGGGAAAGGCTACACCTTC.

The rearrangement joins TRBV5-1 to TRBJ1-5; a possible D gene is TRBD1 (6 bases). The V end was cut by 8 bases, the J end by 2 bases, with 29 bases between. This CDR3 is built from 19 residues. The V gene's germline CDR1 is SGHRS and CDR2 YFSETQ. CDR3 amino acids: CARSPGTSQEGSCNQPQHF. The CDR3 region has the DNA TGCGCCAGATCTCCAGGGACATCTCAGGAGGGGAGTTGCAATCAGCCCCAGCATTTT. Looking up the rest from reference TRBV5-1 and TRBJ1-5 gives the full variable domain: KAGVTQTPRYLIKTRGQQVTLSCSPISGHRSVSWYQQTPGQGLQFLFEYFSETQRNKGNFPGRFSGRQFSNSRSEMNVSTLELGDSALYLCARSPGTSQEGSCNQPQHFGDGTRLSIL.